This TCR beta chain came from a study of T-cell memory formation after mild COVID-19. Regarding the study as a whole: CD8+ contracting clones occupied EMRA, while CD4+ ones occupied mainly CM and EM. Unconfirmed was the SARS-CoV-2 specificity of second-wave clones that peaked on day 37. There was a balanced CD4/CD8 profile in clones contracting day 15 to 85, and later expanders leaned CD4+. There were some responding clones in pre-infection memory, which suggested that cross-reactive memory had joined.

TCRdb recomputed calls from the 5' RACE reads with MiXCR, one row per CDR3 protein. The sample shows some 300,000 distinct CDR3 sequences, less than 25% of them seen only once. This clonotype appeared many times. Its antigen remains unidentified. CDR1 is LGHNA and CDR2 is YNFKEQ in the germline V gene. After removal of 2 bases from V and 3 bases from J, the junction contained 3 bases not matched to a gene. CDR3 length equals 15 residues. The receptor was isolated from a man aged 18 to 30 who had mild COVID-19 (a few samples of this study predate the infection). Cell type and time point are not known. Material for sequencing was PBMCs or a T cell subset sorted from them (not recorded which). V gene TRBV4-2 combines with J gene TRBJ2-1; the match to TRBD2 covers 8 bases. The DNA for the CDR3 is TGTGCCAGCAGCCAATTGCGGGGGGACTACAATGAGCAGTTCTTC. It codes for CASSQLRGDYNEQFF.